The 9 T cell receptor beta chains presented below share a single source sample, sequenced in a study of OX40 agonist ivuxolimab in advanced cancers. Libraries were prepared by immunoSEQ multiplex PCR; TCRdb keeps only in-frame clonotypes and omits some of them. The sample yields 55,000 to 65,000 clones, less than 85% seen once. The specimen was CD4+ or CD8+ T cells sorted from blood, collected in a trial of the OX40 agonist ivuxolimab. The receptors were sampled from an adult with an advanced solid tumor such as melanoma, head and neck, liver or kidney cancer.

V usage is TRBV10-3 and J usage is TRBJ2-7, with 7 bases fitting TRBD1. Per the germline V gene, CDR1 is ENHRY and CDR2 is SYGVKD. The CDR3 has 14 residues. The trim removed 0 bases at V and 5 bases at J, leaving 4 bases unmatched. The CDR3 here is CAISESGQGDEQYF. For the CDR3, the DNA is TGTGCCATCAGTGAGTCAGGCCAGGGGGACGAGCAGTACTTC.

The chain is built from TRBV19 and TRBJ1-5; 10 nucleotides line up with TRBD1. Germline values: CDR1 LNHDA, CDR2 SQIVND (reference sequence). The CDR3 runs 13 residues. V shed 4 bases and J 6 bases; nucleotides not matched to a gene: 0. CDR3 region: CASSRQGAQPQHF. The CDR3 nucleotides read TGTGCCAGTAGTAGACAGGGGGCTCAGCCCCAGCATTTT.

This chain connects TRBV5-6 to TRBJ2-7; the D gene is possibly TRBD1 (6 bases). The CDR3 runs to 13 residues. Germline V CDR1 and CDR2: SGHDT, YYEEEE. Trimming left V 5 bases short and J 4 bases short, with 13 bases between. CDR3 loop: CASRRRQEYEQYF. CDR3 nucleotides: TGTGCCAGCAGACGAAGACAGGAGTACGAGCAGTACTTC.

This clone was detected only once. The CDR3 sequence is CASSSLAGTYNEQFF. The DNA for the CDR3 is TGTGCCAGCAGTTCCCTAGCGGGGACGTACAATGAGCAGTTCTTC. V gene TRBV6-4 combines with J gene TRBJ2-1, with TRBD2 matching 9 bases. The length of the CDR3 is 15 residues. Germline assignment: CDR1 MRHNA and CDR2 SNTAGT. Trimming at V came to 5 bases and at J to 4 bases, leaving 6 bases not matched to a gene.

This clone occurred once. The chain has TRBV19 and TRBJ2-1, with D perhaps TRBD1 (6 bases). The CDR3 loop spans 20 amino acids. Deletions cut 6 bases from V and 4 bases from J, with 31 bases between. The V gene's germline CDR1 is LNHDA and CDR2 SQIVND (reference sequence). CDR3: CASRGRRPDSFKWEYNEQFF. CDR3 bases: TGTGCCAGTAGAGGCAGGCGGCCGGACAGTTTTAAGTGGGAATACAATGAGCAGTTCTTC.

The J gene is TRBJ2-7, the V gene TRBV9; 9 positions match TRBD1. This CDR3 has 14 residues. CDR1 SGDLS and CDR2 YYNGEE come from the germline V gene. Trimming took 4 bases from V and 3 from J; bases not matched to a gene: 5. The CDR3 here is CASSSGQGYYEQYF. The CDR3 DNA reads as TGTGCCAGCAGCTCCGGACAGGGGTACTACGAGCAGTACTTC.

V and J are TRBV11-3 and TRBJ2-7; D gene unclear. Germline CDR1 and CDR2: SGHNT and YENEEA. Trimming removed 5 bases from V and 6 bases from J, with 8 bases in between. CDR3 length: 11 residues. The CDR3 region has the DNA TGTGCCAGCAGCCCCCGGGCCGAGCAGTACTTC. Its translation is CASSPRAEQYF.

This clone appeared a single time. CDR3 in DNA: TGTGCCAGCTCACCCGGACGGGGGGAAACTGAAGCTTTCTTT. Its translation: CASSPGRGETEAFF. The chain joins TRBV18 to TRBJ1-1; perhaps TRBD1 as D (5 bases). Trimming shortened V by 3 bases and J by 5 bases, and 13 bases separated the two germline ends. The V gene's germline CDR1 is KGHSH and CDR2 LQKENI. The CDR3 covers 14 residues.

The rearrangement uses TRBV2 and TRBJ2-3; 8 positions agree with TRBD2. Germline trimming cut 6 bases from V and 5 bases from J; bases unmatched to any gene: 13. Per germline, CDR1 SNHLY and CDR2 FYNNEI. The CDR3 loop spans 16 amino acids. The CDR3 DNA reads TGTGCCAGCAGCCCGCGAGCGGGAGCGATTCGAGATACGCAGTATTTT. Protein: CASSPRAGAIRDTQYF.